This is a list of T cell receptor beta chains from one sample in a study of blood T cell repertoires in COVID-19. The table came from immunoSEQ multiplex PCR; TCRdb's copy has only in-frame clones and leaves some out. Found here are about 140,000 clones, roughly 84% of them singletons; the top ten hold about 8%. The specimen was peripheral blood. The origin of the receptors is a human donor in a cohort sampled during active COVID-19. CDR3s include the opening cysteine and the closing phenylalanine or tryptophan. Each record gives: J gene, D gene, clone size, V gene, CDR3 DNA, CDR3 protein. A D gene is named only where the DNA matches it firmly. Clone size is not always given. Where it is, it says once, few, many or a class for expanded clones.

j_gene: TRBJ1-5; d_gene: TRBD1; abundance: -; v_gene: TRBV19; CDR3nt: TGTGCCAGTAGACTGACAGGGTCACAGCCCCAGCATTTT; CDR3aa: CASRLTGSQPQHF
j_gene: TRBJ2-5; d_gene: -; abundance: -; v_gene: TRBV5-8; CDR3nt: TGTGCCAGCAGCTTGTATGGGGCCAGGGAGGCTGAGACCCAGTACTTC; CDR3aa: CASSLYGAREAETQYF
j_gene: TRBJ2-3; d_gene: TRBD2; abundance: -; v_gene: TRBV5-1; CDR3nt: TGCGCCAGCAGCTCCCGGGGGAGGGTAGGAGATACGCAGTATTTT; CDR3aa: CASSSRGRVGDTQYF
j_gene: TRBJ2-5; d_gene: -; abundance: few; v_gene: TRBV7-2; CDR3nt: TGTGCCAGCAGCTTGGGCAGGGTGGAGACCCAGTACTTC; CDR3aa: CASSLGRVETQYF
j_gene: TRBJ2-3; d_gene: -; abundance: -; v_gene: TRBV5-1; CDR3nt: TGCGCCAGCACCAGGGAAGCCGCAGATACGCAGTATTTT; CDR3aa: CASTREAADTQYF
j_gene: TRBJ1-2; d_gene: TRBD1; abundance: -; v_gene: TRBV4-1; CDR3nt: TGCGCCAGCAGCCAATTGACAGGGGGCAAGGACTATGGCTACACCTTC; CDR3aa: CASSQLTGGKDYGYTF
j_gene: TRBJ1-1; d_gene: -; abundance: -; v_gene: TRBV5-1; CDR3nt: TGCGCCAGCAGCTTGGAAAACAGGGTGAACACTGAAGCTTTCTTT; CDR3aa: CASSLENRVNTEAFF
j_gene: TRBJ2-3; d_gene: TRBD1; abundance: many; v_gene: TRBV7-9; CDR3nt: TGTGCCAGCAGCTCCTTTACCGGGACAGGGGTCCCAGATACGCAGTATTTT; CDR3aa: CASSSFTGTGVPDTQYF
j_gene: TRBJ2-2; d_gene: -; abundance: -; v_gene: TRBV6-6; CDR3nt: TGTGCCAGCACCCACACCCCAGCCAGGACCGGGGAGCTGTTTTTT; CDR3aa: CASTHTPARTGELFF
j_gene: TRBJ2-2; d_gene: -; abundance: -; v_gene: TRBV28; CDR3nt: TGTGCCAGCAGTCCTTCCCCACAGGGAAGGGGAACCGGGGAGCTGTTTTTT; CDR3aa: CASSPSPQGRGTGELFF
j_gene: TRBJ2-7; d_gene: -; abundance: -; v_gene: TRBV11-2; CDR3nt: TGTGCCAGCAGCTCCCGAGAGGGCTCCTACGAGCAGTACTTC; CDR3aa: CASSSREGSYEQYF
j_gene: TRBJ2-2; d_gene: -; abundance: once; v_gene: TRBV21-1; CDR3nt: TGTGCCAGCAGCAAAGACAGGGATAACGGGGAGCTGTTTTTT; CDR3aa: CASSKDRDNGELFF
j_gene: TRBJ2-7; d_gene: TRBD2; abundance: -; v_gene: TRBV20-1; CDR3nt: TGCAGTGCTACGAGTAGCGGGGCCGAGTACTTC; CDR3aa: CSATSSGAEYF
j_gene: TRBJ1-1; d_gene: -; abundance: few; v_gene: TRBV6-5; CDR3nt: TGTGCCAGCAGTTACCAGAACACTGAAGCTTTCTTT; CDR3aa: CASSYQNTEAFF
j_gene: TRBJ2-5; d_gene: -; abundance: -; v_gene: TRBV5-1; CDR3nt: TGCGCCAGCAGCTTGGAGCTGTTCCAAGAGACCCAGTACTTC; CDR3aa: CASSLELFQETQYF
j_gene: TRBJ1-6; d_gene: -; abundance: -; v_gene: TRBV6-1; CDR3nt: TGTGCCAGCAGGGAAGCGGGACATAATAATTCACCCCTCCACTTT; CDR3aa: CASREAGHNNSPLHF
j_gene: TRBJ1-2; d_gene: TRBD1; abundance: -; v_gene: TRBV6-5; CDR3nt: TGTGCCAGCCTAGGGACAGACTATGGCTACACCTTC; CDR3aa: CASLGTDYGYTF
j_gene: TRBJ2-3; d_gene: TRBD2; abundance: -; v_gene: TRBV27; CDR3nt: TGTGCCAGCAGTTCTCTAGCGGGGGGCCAACCAGATACGCAGTATTTT; CDR3aa: CASSSLAGGQPDTQYF
j_gene: TRBJ1-4; d_gene: TRBD1; abundance: -; v_gene: TRBV5-8; CDR3nt: TGTGCCAGCAGCGTTACAGGGGGCATAAGGGAAAAACTGTTTTTT; CDR3aa: CASSVTGGIREKLFF
j_gene: TRBJ1-2; d_gene: -; abundance: -; v_gene: TRBV7-7; CDR3nt: TGTGCTAGCAGCCAAAGGGACACCCACTATGGCTACACCTTC; CDR3aa: CASSQRDTHYGYTF
j_gene: TRBJ2-1; d_gene: -; abundance: -; v_gene: TRBV5-5; CDR3nt: TGTGCCAGCAGCTTGGGAACTAGCTTTGAGCAGTTCTTC; CDR3aa: CASSLGTSFEQFF
j_gene: TRBJ1-2; d_gene: -; abundance: -; v_gene: TRBV10-3; CDR3nt: TGTGCCATCAGTGAGAGGACACCTTTTGGCTACACCTTC; CDR3aa: CAISERTPFGYTF
j_gene: TRBJ2-7; d_gene: -; abundance: -; v_gene: TRBV18; CDR3nt: TGTGCCAGCTCAAGCAGCGCCTACGAGCAGTACTTC; CDR3aa: CASSSSAYEQYF
j_gene: TRBJ2-1; d_gene: TRBD2; abundance: few; v_gene: TRBV9; CDR3nt: TGTGCCAGCAGCCCCAGACCGTCTAGCGGTGAGCAGTTCTTC; CDR3aa: CASSPRPSSGEQFF
j_gene: TRBJ1-6; d_gene: -; abundance: -; v_gene: TRBV6-5; CDR3nt: TGTGCCAGCAGAGACACAGGTAATTCACCCCTCCACTTT; CDR3aa: CASRDTGNSPLHF
j_gene: TRBJ1-2; d_gene: TRBD1; abundance: -; v_gene: TRBV5-3; CDR3nt: TGTGCCAGAAGCCCAAATCGGGACAGGGGGTTAGCTAACTATGGCTACACCTTC; CDR3aa: CARSPNRDRGLANYGYTF
j_gene: TRBJ1-4; d_gene: TRBD1; abundance: few; v_gene: TRBV7-9; CDR3nt: TGTGCCAGCAGACCCGGGACAGGGAGGAGTGTGAGAGAAAAACTGTTTTTT; CDR3aa: CASRPGTGRSVREKLFF
j_gene: TRBJ1-2; d_gene: -; abundance: -; v_gene: TRBV6-1; CDR3nt: TGTGCCAGCAGAGAAGAAGCCGAGTACAGGTACTATGGCTACACCTTC; CDR3aa: CASREEAEYRYYGYTF